Listed below are T cell receptor beta chains from one sample, sequenced in a study of blood T cell repertoires in COVID-19. This table comes from immunoSEQ multiplex PCR, and its TCRdb copy is limited to in-frame clones, with some not included. The profile covers roughly 100,000 clones, with 75% to 95% appearing a single time and about 4% taken by the ten largest. Source material: peripheral blood. The source of these receptors is a man between 18 and 29 years old with acute or convalescent COVID-19. The CDR3 runs from the conserved cysteine through the conserved F or W. The order of the fields is J gene, clone size, D gene, V gene, CDR3 DNA, CDR3 protein. A D gene is named only where the DNA matches it firmly. The size of a clone is reported for some rows only, either as once, few or many, or as a class for expanded clones.

>TRBJ1-1|-|-|TRBV18
TGTGCCAGCTCACCACGCACGGTTCAGGGCACTGAAGCTTTCTTT
CASSPRTVQGTEAFF
>TRBJ1-1|-|-|TRBV18
TGTGCCAGCTCAGAGGGGGAACCCTTGAACACTGAAGCTTTCTTT
CASSEGEPLNTEAFF
>TRBJ2-1|-|TRBD1|TRBV5-1
TGCGCCAGCAGCTTGGCCGGGACAGGAAGAAATGAGCAGTTCTTC
CASSLAGTGRNEQFF
>TRBJ1-1|once|-|TRBV19
TGTGCCAGTAGTATCGGGTTTGGCACTGAAGCTTTCTTT
CASSIGFGTEAFF
>TRBJ1-1|-|TRBD1|TRBV5-1
TGCGCCAGCAGCTTATTCGGCTCGGGACAGGCGAACACTGAAGCTTTCTTT
CASSLFGSGQANTEAFF
>TRBJ2-7|-|TRBD2|TRBV7-8
TGTGCCAGCAGCTCACTAGCGGGAGGGAACGAGCAGTACTTC
CASSSLAGGNEQYF
>TRBJ2-3|-|TRBD2|TRBV24-1
TGTGCCACCAGTGATCCCTCCGGGGGGGATTTTGATACGCAGTATTTT
CATSDPSGGDFDTQYF
>TRBJ2-3|-|-|TRBV6-6
TGTGCCAGCACCACGACAGTGCCCACAGATACGCAGTATTTT
CASTTTVPTDTQYF
>TRBJ2-1|-|TRBD1|TRBV5-1
TGCGCCAGCAGCGCGGGACAGGGCGAGCAGTTCTTC
CASSAGQGEQFF
>TRBJ1-2|-|TRBD1|TRBV27
TGTGCCAGCAGTTTATCCGGGACAGGGGGCGATGGCTACACCTTC
CASSLSGTGGDGYTF
>TRBJ1-1|-|-|TRBV7-9
TGTGCCAGCAGCTTAGCTCCGGGTGTCACTGAAGCTTTCTTT
CASSLAPGVTEAFF
>TRBJ2-7|-|TRBD1|TRBV11-3
TGTGCCAGCAGCGTCGGACAGGGCGGCGAGCAGTACTTC
CASSVGQGGEQYF
>TRBJ1-2|-|TRBD1|TRBV6-5
TGTGCCAGCCAGGGCGGCTGGGCAGGGGGATATGGCTACACCTTC
CASQGGWAGGYGYTF
>TRBJ2-7|-|TRBD1|TRBV19
TGTGCCAGTAGATATGGTTCGGACAGGGCTTACGAGCAGTACTTC
CASRYGSDRAYEQYF
>TRBJ1-5|-|-|TRBV27
TGTGCCAGCAGCCCAGGGGTCAATCAGCCCCAGCATTTT
CASSPGVNQPQHF
>TRBJ1-3|-|-|TRBV6-1
TGTGCCAGCAGTGAATGGGGAGGGACTGGCTCTGGAAACACCATATATTTT
CASSEWGGTGSGNTIYF
>TRBJ1-1|once|-|TRBV25-1
TGTGCCAGCAGTGAATATCAGGGTTTGAACACTGAAGCTTTCTTT
CASSEYQGLNTEAFF
>TRBJ2-3|-|-|TRBV5-8
TGTGCCAGCAGCTTGTGGGGAGATAGGGATACGCAGTATTTT
CASSLWGDRDTQYF
>TRBJ1-4|-|TRBD1|TRBV2
TGTGCCAGCAGTGTAGACAGGGGAAATGAAAAACTGTTTTTT
CASSVDRGNEKLFF
>TRBJ1-2|few|TRBD1|TRBV4-1
TGCGCCAGCAGCCCCGAAGGGACAGAGGGTGGCTACACCTTC
CASSPEGTEGGYTF
>TRBJ1-1|-|TRBD1|TRBV5-6
TGTGCCAGCAGCCCTACAGGGGGGCTGAACACTGAAGCTTTCTTT
CASSPTGGLNTEAFF
>TRBJ2-1|-|-|TRBV5-1
TGCGCCAGCAGCTCCTCCCCAACCCGAGTCTCCAAAACCTACAATGAGCAGTTCTTC
CASSSSPTRVSKTYNEQFF
>TRBJ2-3|-|-|TRBV9
TGTGCCAGCAGCGTAGGGACTCTGGTCACAGATACGCAGTATTTT
CASSVGTLVTDTQYF
>TRBJ1-1|-|TRBD1|TRBV5-1
TGCGCCAGCAGCTTCGGGACAGGGAGGGAGGAAGCTTTCTTT
CASSFGTGREEAFF